Listed below are T cell receptor beta chains from one sample, sequenced in a study of T cells in Graves' hyperthyroidism and ophthalmopathy. One entry per CDR3 protein, called by TCRdb with MiXCR from the multiplex PCR reads. The sample lists approximately 300,000 distinct CDR3 sequences; roughly 20% were seen once. The sample comprised blood. These receptor sequences come from a man between 50 and 59 years old with Graves' ophthalmopathy. The CDR3 runs from the conserved cysteine through the conserved F or W. A D gene is named only where the DNA matches it firmly. Clone size, where shown, is once, few, many, or a class for clones that have expanded.

size: few
V: TRBV2
D: -
J: TRBJ2-3
DNA: TGTGCCAGCAGTGCCCAGGGGCGCACAGATACGCAGTATTTT
CDR3: CASSAQGRTDTQYF

size: -
V: TRBV6-5
D: -
J: TRBJ2-7
DNA: TGTGCCAGCAGTTTGCCGGGACGGGGACAATACGAGCAGTACTTC
CDR3: CASSLPGRGQYEQYF

size: many
V: TRBV5-1
D: -
J: TRBJ2-2
DNA: TGCGCCAGCAGCACCGACACCCCGAACACCGGGGAGCTGTTTTTT
CDR3: CASSTDTPNTGELFF

size: few
V: TRBV7-8
D: TRBD1
J: TRBJ2-7
DNA: TGTGCCAGCAGCTTAGGGACAGGGTACTACGAGCAGTACTTC
CDR3: CASSLGTGYYEQYF

size: -
V: TRBV28
D: -
J: TRBJ2-3
DNA: TGTGCCAGCGGGCTGGACAGCGATACAGATACGCAGTATTTT
CDR3: CASGLDSDTDTQYF

size: -
V: TRBV6-5
D: -
J: TRBJ2-5
DNA: TGTGCCAGCAGTTCGTCAGGGGGGGGCAAGACCCAGTACTTC
CDR3: CASSSSGGGKTQYF

size: many
V: TRBV7-9
D: TRBD2
J: TRBJ2-2
DNA: TGTGCCAGCAGCGACGGGAGGGCGAACACCGGGGAGCTGTTTTTT
CDR3: CASSDGRANTGELFF

size: few
V: TRBV9
D: TRBD1
J: TRBJ2-1
DNA: TGTGCCAGCAGCGCGACAGGGGAGTCCCTTTACAATGAGCAGTTCTTC
CDR3: CASSATGESLYNEQFF

size: -
V: TRBV9
D: -
J: TRBJ2-1
DNA: TGTGCCAGCAGCCCACTTGTGCAGTCCTACAATGAGCAGTTCTTC
CDR3: CASSPLVQSYNEQFF

size: -
V: TRBV19
D: TRBD2
J: TRBJ2-3
DNA: TGTGCCAGTAGAACCGGTAGCGGGTACACAGATACGCAGTATTTT
CDR3: CASRTGSGYTDTQYF

size: -
V: TRBV19
D: -
J: TRBJ2-4
DNA: TGTGCCAGTAGTCCACGGACTCGCCACGGGGACATTCAGTACTTC
CDR3: CASSPRTRHGDIQYF

size: -
V: TRBV20-1
D: TRBD2
J: TRBJ2-1
DNA: TGCAGTGCTAGAGAAGCGGGAGAGTGGAATGAGCAGTTCTTC
CDR3: CSAREAGEWNEQFF

size: many
V: TRBV6-1
D: -
J: TRBJ2-7
DNA: TGTGCCAGCAGTGAAGCGACGGACGCCTACGAGCAGTACTTC
CDR3: CASSEATDAYEQYF

size: many
V: TRBV28
D: -
J: TRBJ2-6
DNA: TGTGCCAGCAGTGAAATAGGGTGGATCTCTGGGGCCAACGTCCTGACTTTC
CDR3: CASSEIGWISGANVLTF

size: -
V: TRBV28
D: -
J: TRBJ1-3
DNA: TGTGCCAGCAGCCCACTCCGCAGCGGGTCGGGAAACACCATATATTTT
CDR3: CASSPLRSGSGNTIYF

size: -
V: TRBV14
D: TRBD1
J: TRBJ1-6
DNA: TGTGCCAGCAGGATTTCGACAGGGTTCGGGAATTCACCCCTCCACTTT
CDR3: CASRISTGFGNSPLHF

size: -
V: TRBV28
D: TRBD2
J: TRBJ2-5
DNA: TGTGCCAGCAGCCTGACTAGCGGCGCCCAAGAGACCCAGTACTTC
CDR3: CASSLTSGAQETQYF

size: -
V: TRBV29-1
D: -
J: TRBJ2-1
DNA: TGCAGCGTTGCCCCGGCGGGTGTTCGCAATGAGCAGTTCTTC
CDR3: CSVAPAGVRNEQFF

size: many
V: TRBV19
D: TRBD1
J: TRBJ1-5
DNA: TGTGCCAGTAGTGTCGGACAGGATCGCCAGCCCCAGCATTTT
CDR3: CASSVGQDRQPQHF

size: many
V: TRBV5-1
D: TRBD1
J: TRBJ1-1
DNA: TGCGCCAGCAGCTGGGGACAGGGGGCGTTAAACACTGAAGCTTTCTTT
CDR3: CASSWGQGALNTEAFF

size: few
V: TRBV12-3/TRBV12-4
D: -
J: TRBJ2-7
DNA: TGTGCCAGCAGTTTAAGGGACAACTACGAGCAGTACTTC
CDR3: CASSLRDNYEQYF

size: -
V: TRBV24-1
D: -
J: TRBJ1-2
DNA: TGTGCCACCAGTGACAGGGCGAACTATGGCTACACCTTC
CDR3: CATSDRANYGYTF

size: few
V: TRBV15
D: -
J: TRBJ1-1
DNA: TGTGCCACCAGCAAAGAAAGGCGGAACACTGAAGCTTTCTTT
CDR3: CATSKERRNTEAFF

size: -
V: TRBV20-1
D: -
J: TRBJ1-4
DNA: TGCAGTGCCAGACTGCAAGGGGAAAAACTGTTTTTT
CDR3: CSARLQGEKLFF

size: many
V: TRBV15
D: -
J: TRBJ2-1
DNA: TGTGCCACCAGCCATGAACAGGGTTCACACAATGAGCAGTTCTTC
CDR3: CATSHEQGSHNEQFF

size: -
V: TRBV2
D: -
J: TRBJ2-1
DNA: TGTGCCAGCAGTGAAATAGGGGGGCGAAACAATGAGCAGTTCTTC
CDR3: CASSEIGGRNNEQFF

size: many
V: TRBV28
D: TRBD2
J: TRBJ2-3
DNA: TGTGCCAGCAGTTTGGCCCCCGGGAGGGCCGTCACAGATACGCAGTATTTT
CDR3: CASSLAPGRAVTDTQYF

size: few
V: TRBV6-2/TRBV6-3
D: -
J: TRBJ1-4
DNA: TGTGCCAGCAGTAACGAGGGTTTGGCCGAAAAACTGTTTTTT
CDR3: CASSNEGLAEKLFF

size: -
V: TRBV14
D: -
J: TRBJ1-6
DNA: TGTGCCAGCAGCCAAATAACAGGGATCGGTTCACCCCTCCACTTT
CDR3: CASSQITGIGSPLHF

size: few
V: TRBV5-6
D: -
J: TRBJ2-5
DNA: TGTGCCAGCAGCTTTGAAGGGAGTTCACAAGAGACCCAGTACTTC
CDR3: CASSFEGSSQETQYF

size: many
V: TRBV24-1
D: -
J: TRBJ2-1
DNA: TGTGCCACCAGTGACGAGGGGTATGAGCAGTTCTTC
CDR3: CATSDEGYEQFF

size: many
V: TRBV18
D: TRBD1
J: TRBJ2-5
DNA: TGTGCCAGCTCACCACCGGCCACAGGGGTCAGTGGGACCCAGTACTTC
CDR3: CASSPPATGVSGTQYF

size: many
V: TRBV11-2
D: TRBD1
J: TRBJ1-2
DNA: TGTGCCAGCAGCCCCGAACAGGGGTATGGCTACACCTTC
CDR3: CASSPEQGYGYTF

size: many
V: TRBV18
D: -
J: TRBJ1-1
DNA: TGTGCCAGCTACTTCGACCAGAACACTGAAGCTTTCTTT
CDR3: CASYFDQNTEAFF

size: -
V: TRBV20-1
D: -
J: TRBJ1-2
DNA: TGCAGTGCTAGGGGGCAGGAGGGCTATGGCTACACCTTC
CDR3: CSARGQEGYGYTF

size: few
V: TRBV7-8
D: TRBD1
J: TRBJ2-2
DNA: TGTGCCAGCAGCTCGGGACAGGGATTATCCGGGGAGCTGTTTTTT
CDR3: CASSSGQGLSGELFF

size: many
V: TRBV6-1
D: TRBD2
J: TRBJ2-7
DNA: TGTGCCAGCAGTCCGCCCGGGACTACCCCGTACGAGCAGTACTTC
CDR3: CASSPPGTTPYEQYF

size: few
V: TRBV4-1
D: -
J: TRBJ1-2
DNA: TGCGCCAGCAGCCAAGTGGTTGGGGCCGGTGGCTACACCTTC
CDR3: CASSQVVGAGGYTF

size: few
V: TRBV7-9
D: -
J: TRBJ2-7
DNA: TGTGCCAGCAGCTCAGGGATAAGGGAGCAGTACTTC
CDR3: CASSSGIREQYF

size: many
V: TRBV6-1
D: TRBD1
J: TRBJ2-1
DNA: TGTGCCAGCAGTAAGACAGGGGCGTACAATGAGCAGTTCTTC
CDR3: CASSKTGAYNEQFF

size: few
V: TRBV12-3/TRBV12-4
D: TRBD1
J: TRBJ1-2
DNA: TGTGCCAGCAGTGACAGACAGGGGGCCAGAGATGGCTACACCTTC
CDR3: CASSDRQGARDGYTF

size: many
V: TRBV7-2
D: -
J: TRBJ1-1
DNA: TGTGCCAGCAGCTTAGACTCCTTTGAAGCTTTCTTT
CDR3: CASSLDSFEAFF

size: once
V: TRBV6-1
D: -
J: TRBJ1-4
DNA: TGTGCCAGCAGCCCCTGGGAGGGCGGTAATGAAAAACTGTTTTTT
CDR3: CASSPWEGGNEKLFF

size: many
V: TRBV27
D: -
J: TRBJ1-1
DNA: TGTGCCAGCAGTATCCGCGCTGAAGCTTTCTTT
CDR3: CASSIRAEAFF

size: -
V: TRBV20-1
D: -
J: TRBJ2-1
DNA: TGCAGTGCTAGTTGGAGTGGTGAGCAGTTCTTC
CDR3: CSASWSGEQFF

size: few
V: TRBV7-9
D: -
J: TRBJ1-6
DNA: TGTGCCAGCAGCCCCGGTTGGTCACCCCTCCACTTT
CDR3: CASSPGWSPLHF

size: many
V: TRBV24-1
D: TRBD2
J: TRBJ2-1
DNA: TGTGCCACCAGTGATCCCCCGACTAGCGGGAGTCTGGGGGAGCAGTTCTTC
CDR3: CATSDPPTSGSLGEQFF

size: many
V: TRBV7-9
D: TRBD2
J: TRBJ2-1
DNA: TGTGCCAGCAGCCAGACTAGCGGCGGCTACAATGAGCAGTTCTTC
CDR3: CASSQTSGGYNEQFF

size: few
V: TRBV6-1
D: -
J: TRBJ1-1
DNA: TGTGCCAGCAACCTTAACACTGAAGCTTTCTTT
CDR3: CASNLNTEAFF